This TCR beta chain was profiled in a study of blood T cell repertoires in COVID-19. Whole-study context: From the United States, Italy and Spain came samples of acute and convalescent COVID-19. T cells, B-cell-depleted T cells, or PBMCs supplied cDNA or gDNA.

The repertoire was sequenced with immunoSEQ multiplex PCR; TCRdb's copy has only in-frame clones and lacks some. The sample includes hundreds of thousands of clones, about four fifths of them seen just once. This clone was detected only once. Adults between roughly 18 and 95 years of age took part from fewer than 30 US areas. Self-reported history from a screening survey and questionnaire set each donor's cohort. Germline CDR1 KGHSH, CDR2 LQKENI. V lost 2 bases to trimming and J lost 1 base, with 11 bases between them. The CDR3 has 15 residues. The J gene is TRBJ1-1, the V gene TRBV18, with D perhaps matching TRBD1 (6 bases). The receptor was derived from a middle-aged man who had been exposed to COVID-19. Specimen: PBMCs or T cells enriched from blood (not recorded which). As DNA, the CDR3 is TGTGCCAGCTCACCAAATACAGGGTGGAACACTGAAGCTTTCTTT. It specifies CASSPNTGWNTEAFF.